This entry features one TCR beta chain sequence. Germline V gene lookup returns CDR1 MNHEY and CDR2 SVGAGI. V lost 7 bases and J lost 3; bases outside the gene matches: 10. The CDR3 contains 15 residues. Assay used: immunoSEQ multiplex PCR; TCRdb lists only in-frame clones, some missing. Of hundreds of thousands of clones listed, approximately 90% are singletons. The sample originates from a study of shared T cell receptors in the human thymus. The same sample was also studied in work on human thymus T cells. That paper states: It was healthy Finnish infants having corrective surgery for congenital heart defects who were the donors. In corrective heart surgery, resections were taken, and these provided the thymus tissue. Across thymic and blood repertoires, the usage of V and J genes appeared to be biased. Related research has reported that thymic repertoires overlap highly among unrelated individuals.

This TCR was recovered from a boy under two years old with a congenital heart defect. V gene TRBV6-5 combines with J gene TRBJ2-7, with 9 bases aligning to TRBD2. The sample taken for sequencing was thymocytes. CDR3 bases: TGTGCCAGCATGTCTAGCGGGATAAACCTCTACGAGCAGTACTTC. As protein: CASMSSGINLYEQYF.